These T cell receptor beta chains were read from a single sample in a study of beta chain features in type 1 diabetes. Some clones are missing from TCRdb's copy, which holds only in-frame ones; the method was immunoSEQ multiplex PCR. This table holds roughly 300,000 clones, 14% found once. The sequenced material came from naive CD4+ T cells from blood. These receptors originate from a young man with type 1 diabetes. Both conserved end residues are part of each CDR3. Each record gives: V gene, clone size, J gene, CDR3 protein. Some rows have no size entry. The others give once, few or many, or a class for an expanded clone.

V: TRBV5-1; size: few; J: TRBJ2-5; CDR3: CASSLAPGGEETQYF
V: TRBV4-3; size: .; J: TRBJ1-2; CDR3: CASSRIGQTNYGYTF
V: TRBV28; size: .; J: TRBJ2-3; CDR3: CASSLSGMASDTQYF
V: TRBV5-1; size: .; J: TRBJ1-2; CDR3: CASSSKTGGVLGYTF
V: TRBV19; size: .; J: TRBJ2-1; CDR3: CASSIDEGLAEIF
V: TRBV6-6; size: .; J: TRBJ2-7; CDR3: CASRQSSGTGGYEQYF
V: TRBV5-1; size: .; J: TRBJ2-3; CDR3: CASSLLGGIADTQYF
V: TRBV7-2; size: few; J: TRBJ2-1; CDR3: CASSLVAGEEQFF
V: TRBV27; size: .; J: TRBJ1-1; CDR3: CASSPMGMGTGGSRNTEAFF
V: TRBV19; size: .; J: TRBJ1-1; CDR3: CASSTQRNTEAFF
V: TRBV5-1; size: few; J: TRBJ2-2; CDR3: CASSPDRAANTGELFF
V: TRBV14; size: few; J: TRBJ2-2; CDR3: CASSQAGENTGELFF
V: TRBV7-2; size: .; J: TRBJ2-1; CDR3: CASPLGWEWNEQFF
V: TRBV6-5; size: few; J: TRBJ2-2; CDR3: CASSSDRTYTGELFF
V: TRBV4-2; size: few; J: TRBJ2-7; CDR3: CASSQESNRLAGYSYEQYF
V: TRBV2; size: few; J: TRBJ1-5; CDR3: CASSVARRIGNQPQHF
V: TRBV5-1; size: few; J: TRBJ2-3; CDR3: CASSLASGIGADTQYF